This is a list of T cell receptor beta chains from one sample in a study of blood T cells in healthy people across ages. Using its own MiXCR run on the 5' RACE reads, TCRdb lists one record per CDR3 protein. The sample records about 760,000 distinct CDR3 sequences, roughly three fifths being singletons. Sequencing input: blood. Receptors originate from a man aged 35 to 55 in good health. The CDR3 runs from the conserved cysteine through the conserved F or W. D genes are given only for firm matches. The listing skips clone size in some rows; elsewhere it reads once, few, many or a size class.

cdr3_aa: CSAGSANTEAFF
cdr3_nt: TGCAGCGCTGGTTCCGCGAACACTGAAGCTTTCTTT
clone_size: .
v_call: TRBV29-1
j_call: TRBJ1-1
d_call: .

cdr3_aa: CASSQDYGLNTEAFF
cdr3_nt: TGCGCCAGCAGCCAAGACTACGGGCTGAACACTGAAGCTTTCTTT
clone_size: once
v_call: TRBV4-3
j_call: TRBJ1-1
d_call: .

cdr3_aa: CSVEAPTKHKNNEQFF
cdr3_nt: TGCAGCGTTGAAGCCCCCACGAAACATAAAAACAATGAGCAGTTCTTC
clone_size: few
v_call: TRBV29-1
j_call: TRBJ2-1
d_call: .

cdr3_aa: CASSVLAGVDGDTQYF
cdr3_nt: TGTGCCAGCAGTGTACTAGCGGGAGTGGACGGAGATACGCAGTATTTT
clone_size: .
v_call: TRBV12-3/TRBV12-4
j_call: TRBJ2-3
d_call: TRBD2

cdr3_aa: CASSDQGITEAFF
cdr3_nt: TGTGCCAGCAGTGACCAAGGGATCACTGAAGCTTTCTTT
clone_size: .
v_call: TRBV6-5
j_call: TRBJ1-1
d_call: .

cdr3_aa: CASSRLAGASGELFF
cdr3_nt: TGCGCCAGCAGCCGACTAGCGGGAGCCTCCGGGGAGCTGTTTTTT
clone_size: .
v_call: TRBV5-1
j_call: TRBJ2-2
d_call: TRBD2

cdr3_aa: CSAKGQGASGAQYF
cdr3_nt: TGCAGTGCCAAAGGACAGGGGGCCTCTGGAGCCCAGTACTTC
clone_size: .
v_call: TRBV20-1
j_call: TRBJ2-5
d_call: TRBD1

cdr3_aa: CSGQGRNTEAFF
cdr3_nt: TGCAGCGGCCAGGGGAGGAACACTGAAGCTTTCTTT
clone_size: .
v_call: TRBV29-1
j_call: TRBJ1-1
d_call: .

cdr3_aa: CASSSSGRAFYEQYF
cdr3_nt: TGTGCCAGCAGCTCTAGCGGGAGGGCCTTTTACGAGCAGTACTTC
clone_size: once
v_call: TRBV5-6
j_call: TRBJ2-7
d_call: TRBD2

cdr3_aa: CASRRPGGMGSYEQYF
cdr3_nt: TGTGCCAGCAGACGCCCAGGGGGAATGGGCTCCTACGAGCAGTACTTC
clone_size: once
v_call: TRBV5-8
j_call: TRBJ2-7
d_call: TRBD1

cdr3_aa: CASSQGNRKRSYEQYF
cdr3_nt: TGTGCCAGCAGCCAGGGGAACAGGAAAAGATCCTACGAGCAGTACTTC
clone_size: .
v_call: TRBV4-2
j_call: TRBJ2-7
d_call: .

cdr3_aa: CSAKVRGWNTEAFF
cdr3_nt: TGCAGTGCTAAGGTCAGGGGGTGGAACACTGAAGCTTTCTTT
clone_size: .
v_call: TRBV20-1
j_call: TRBJ1-1
d_call: TRBD1